There are many counts of the clone carrying this T cell receptor beta chain. Antigen: not known. It was with a sample-barcoded 5' primer and a J-beta primer mix that a second PCR of roughly 7 to 12 cycles was run. TCRdb called the 5' RACE reads again in MiXCR, with one record for every CDR3 protein. The table lists about 670,000 distinct CDR3 sequences, approximately 52% of them singletons. The data are from a study of blood T cells in healthy people across ages. Study-level results: Per million T cells, TCR beta diversity dropped roughly linearly as age increased.

This TCR derives from a woman older than 75 in good health. Sequencing was done on a sample of blood.

CDR3 DNA: TGTGCCAGCAGTTACAGGGGAGAGGTTTCACCCCTCCACTTT. It specifies CASSYRGEVSPLHF. This chain connects TRBV6-6 to TRBJ1-6, with D tentatively TRBD1 (5 bases). Germline CDR1 and CDR2: MNHNY and SVGAGI (reference sequence). The CDR3 is made up of 14 amino acids. V lost 2 bases to trimming and J lost 9 bases, with 11 bases between them.